Below are 8 T cell receptor beta chains sequenced from a single sample in a study of CXCR3 chemokines and chemotherapy response in bladder cancer. MiXCR, applied by TCRdb to the PCR reads, yields one record per CDR3 protein. Here the sample spans approximately 2,300 distinct CDR3 sequences, 7.4% being singletons. The biological material was taken from a patient whose treatment included neoadjuvant chemotherapy. These receptors all come from a human donor with bladder cancer that responded to neoadjuvant chemotherapy.

V usage is TRBV11-2 and J usage is TRBJ1-2; D is unclear. The CDR3 extends over 16 amino acids. Trimming took off 0 bases at V and 0 bases at J, with 11 bases between the two ends. CDR1 and CDR2 (germline): SGHAT, FQNNGV. DNA of the CDR3: TGTGCCAGCAGCTTAGATTGGTCCAGGCCTAACTATGGCTACACCTTC. Translation: CASSLDWSRPNYGYTF.

This sequence joins TRBV6-5 and TRBJ2-3; tentatively, D is TRBD2 (6 bases). Trimming took 6 bases from V and 2 from J, leaving 24 bases between them. CDR3 size: 18 residues. Germline V gene data show CDR1 as MNHEY and CDR2 as SVGAGI. The CDR3 sequence: CASRLTPSWVADTDTQYF. The CDR3 coding sequence is TGTGCCAGCAGGCTTACTCCCTCCTGGGTAGCGGACACAGATACGCAGTATTTT.

V gene TRBV5-4 combines with J gene TRBJ1-2, with D unresolved. The CDR3 extends over 14 amino acids. Trimming left V 1 base short and J 8 bases short, with 15 bases between. Per the germline V gene, CDR1 is SGHNT and CDR2 is YYREEE (reference sequence). CDR3 sequence (DNA): TGTGCCAGCAGCTTGCCGAATATCGCTTGGGGCTACACCTTC. Amino acid sequence: CASSLPNIAWGYTF.

This clonotype appeared many times. V is TRBV19 and J is TRBJ2-5; D not certain. Trimming took off 6 bases at V and 4 bases at J, with 3 bases between the two ends. The CDR3 loop spans 10 amino acids. Germline CDR1 is LNHDA and CDR2 is SQIVND (reference sequence). CDR3 nucleotide sequence: TGTGCCAGTAGGGGAGAGACCCAGTACTTC. Translated: CASRGETQYF.

This clonotype came up many times. This sequence joins TRBV7-9 and TRBJ1-6; no reliable D call. V lost 4 bases to trimming and J lost 16 bases, with 14 bases between them. Germline assignment: CDR1 SEHNR and CDR2 FQNEAQ (reference sequence). CDR3 length: 12 residues. Here the CDR3 DNA reads TGTGCCAGCAGCTCCTACCGGATCAGACTCCACTTT. Encoded protein: CASSSYRIRLHF.

This clonotype has at least ten counts. This chain joins TRBV6-2 or TRBV6-3 and TRBJ2-7; TRBD1 agrees at 8 bases. Germline V CDR1 and CDR2: MNHEY, SVGEGT. The CDR3 sequence is 14 residues long. V lost 2 bases to trimming and J lost 4 bases; unmatched junction nucleotides: 4. CDR3 coding DNA: TGTGCCAGCAGTTACGGTCAGGGGGCATACGAGCAGTACTTC. This encodes CASSYGQGAYEQYF.

The V gene is TRBV12-3 or TRBV12-4, the J gene TRBJ2-2, with 10 bases aligning to TRBD2. CDR3 length: 15 amino acids. V was pared by 7 bases and J by 3 bases, with 5 bases of the junction left unmatched. Written as DNA, the CDR3 is TGTGCCAGCACCAGACTAGCGGGCGACACCGGGGAGCTGTTTTTT. As protein: CASTRLAGDTGELFF.

This clonotype was seen ten or more times. The chain carries TRBV7-9 and TRBJ2-3; 15 nucleotides line up with TRBD2. The length of the CDR3 is 20 residues. V gave up 0 bases and J gave up 1 base; unmatched junction bases: 8. Germline CDR1 reads SEHNR; CDR2 reads FQNEAQ (reference sequence). CDR3 DNA: TGTGCCAGCAGCTTAGCCCATGGACTAGCGGGGGGGCATGGCACAGATACGCAGTATTTT. Translation: CASSLAHGLAGGHGTDTQYF.